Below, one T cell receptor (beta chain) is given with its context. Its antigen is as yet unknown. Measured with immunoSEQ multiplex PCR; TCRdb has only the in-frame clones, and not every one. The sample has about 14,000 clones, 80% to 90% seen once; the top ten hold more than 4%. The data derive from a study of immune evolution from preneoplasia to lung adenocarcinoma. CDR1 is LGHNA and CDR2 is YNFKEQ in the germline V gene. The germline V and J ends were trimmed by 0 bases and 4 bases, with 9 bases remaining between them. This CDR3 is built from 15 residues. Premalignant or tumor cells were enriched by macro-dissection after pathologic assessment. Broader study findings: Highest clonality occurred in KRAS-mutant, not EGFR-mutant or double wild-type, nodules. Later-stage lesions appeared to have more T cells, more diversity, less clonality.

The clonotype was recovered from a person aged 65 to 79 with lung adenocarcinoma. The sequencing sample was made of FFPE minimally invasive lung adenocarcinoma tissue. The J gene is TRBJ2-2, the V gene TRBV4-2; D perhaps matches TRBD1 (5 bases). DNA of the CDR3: TGTGCCAGCAGCCAAGAAAGGACACTCACCGGGGAGCTGTTTTTT. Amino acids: CASSQERTLTGELFF.